One and the same sample provided the 21 T cell receptor beta chains below, sequenced in a study of a mutant IDH1 vaccine in newly diagnosed glioma. Time point indicated: baseline, week 1 (first vaccination visit). Treatment in this sample: pre-vaccination baseline after standard-of-care therapy. Sequenced by immunoSEQ multiplex PCR; TCRdb stores in-frame clones only, minus some. The sample records 65,000 to 70,000 clones, 80% to 90% being singletons. Sequencing was performed on PBMCs, taken from a glioma patient treated with radiotherapy, temozolomide or both. These receptors all come from a man aged 25 to 40 with glioma.

The V and J genes are TRBV11-3 and TRBJ1-6; no firm D call. CDR3 size: 14 residues. V shed 1 base and J shed 3 bases, with 4 bases lying between them. CDR1 SGHNT and CDR2 YENEEA come from the germline V gene. The CDR3 DNA reads TGTGCCAGCAGCTTAGGAGGCTATAATTCACCCCTCCACTTT. This gives the protein CASSLGGYNSPLHF.

The chain combines TRBV27 with TRBJ2-4; D is unclear. The V gene lost 6 bases and the J gene lost 3 bases, with 15 bases spanning the gap. Germline V CDR1 and CDR2: MNHEY, SMNVEV (reference sequence). This CDR3 spans 15 amino acids. As DNA, the CDR3 is TGTGCCAGCAGCCTACGGTGGGGTGGCAAAAACATTCAGTACTTC. Its translation is CASSLRWGGKNIQYF.

This clone came up a few times. The chain employs TRBV19 and TRBJ2-7; D possibly corresponds to TRBD2 (5 bases). Germline-derived CDR1 and CDR2 are LNHDA and SQIVND (reference sequence). This CDR3 region has 13 residues. Trimming pared 4 bases from V and 1 base from J, leaving 8 bases between. CDR3 sequence (DNA): TGTGCCAGTAGTAGAAGGGAGTCCTACGAGCAGTACTTC. Its protein is CASSRRESYEQYF. Using reference TRBV19 and TRBJ2-7 for the parts outside the CDR3, the full variable domain is DGGITQSPKYLFRKEGQNVTLSCEQNLNHDAMYWYRQDPGQGLRLIYYSQIVNDFQKGDIAEGYSVSREKKESFPLTVTSAQKNPTAFYLCASSRRESYEQYFGPGTRLTVT.

This clone was seen just once. The rearrangement uses TRBV6-4 and TRBJ2-1; 9 nucleotides agree with TRBD1. Germline V gives CDR1 MRHNA, CDR2 SNTAGT. CDR3 length: 13 residues. V lost 6 bases, J lost 6 bases, and 3 bases stayed unmatched. The CDR3 sequence: CASRGTGPNEQFF. CDR3 DNA: TGTGCCAGCAGGGGGACAGGGCCCAATGAGCAGTTCTTC.

The J gene is TRBJ2-5, the V gene TRBV19; TRBD2 might be the D (6 bases). The CDR3 has 17 amino acids. The germline V and J ends were trimmed by 5 bases and 4 bases, with 23 bases remaining between them. Per the germline V gene, CDR1 is LNHDA and CDR2 is SQIVND (reference sequence). The CDR3 reads CASSPRGTPASAETQYF. As DNA, the CDR3 is TGTGCCAGTAGTCCGAGAGGGACTCCGGCTTCGGCAGAGACCCAGTACTTC.

V and J are TRBV6-6 and TRBJ1-2, with 7 bases identical to TRBD1. The CDR3 consists of 13 residues. V shed 5 bases and J 2 bases; nucleotides not matched to a gene: 2. Germline assignment: CDR1 MNHNY and CDR2 SVGAGI (reference sequence). The CDR3 DNA reads TGTGCCAGCAGTCCGGGACAGAACTATGGCTACACCTTC. This codes for CASSPGQNYGYTF.

This chain uses TRBV7-2 with TRBJ2-7; 11 bases map to TRBD2. V lost 2 bases and J lost 1; bases outside the gene matches: 4. Per germline, CDR1 SGHTA and CDR2 FQGNSA. The CDR3 contains 16 residues. The CDR3 spells CASSLYGTSGSYEQYF. The CDR3 DNA follows: TGTGCCAGCAGCTTATATGGGACTAGCGGTTCCTACGAGCAGTACTTC.

V gene TRBV7-9 combines with J gene TRBJ1-3; TRBD1 matches at 8 bases. In germline, CDR1 is SEHNR, CDR2 FQNEAQ (reference sequence). The V gene end was trimmed by 0 bases and the J gene end by 0 bases; junction bases not matched to a gene: 4. The CDR3 has 17 amino acids. CDR3 sequence: CASSLALTGDSGNTIYF. DNA of the CDR3: TGTGCCAGCAGCTTAGCGTTGACAGGGGACTCTGGAAACACCATATATTTT.

The V call is TRBV7-6, the J call TRBJ2-7, with 10 bases lining up with TRBD1. The junction had 9 bases not matched to a gene; V was cut back by 6 bases and J by 4 bases. CDR1 is SGHVS and CDR2 is FNYEAQ in the germline V gene. CDR3 length: 15 amino acids. The CDR3 region has the DNA TGTGCCAGCAGTCCCTCGGGGACAGGGGTTTACGAGCAGTACTTC. It specifies CASSPSGTGVYEQYF. Full variable domain (rest looked up from reference TRBV7-6 and TRBJ2-7): GAGVSQSPRYKVTKRGQDVALRCDPISGHVSLYWYRQALGQGPEFLTYFNYEAQQDKSGLPNDRFSAERPEGSISTLTIQRTEQRDSAMYRCASSPSGTGVYEQYFGPGTRLTVT.

This clone has only one observation. This chain links TRBV19 with TRBJ2-1, with TRBD2 identical over 8 bases. The V segment lost 6 bases and the J segment 5 bases; nucleotides outside the gene matches: 9. The CDR3 spans 15 residues. CDR1 and CDR2 from the germline V gene are LNHDA and SQIVND (reference sequence). CDR3 protein: CASREVSGVNNEQFF. CDR3 DNA: TGTGCCAGTAGAGAAGTTAGCGGGGTGAACAATGAGCAGTTCTTC. Complete variable domain (other parts from reference TRBV19 and TRBJ2-1): DGGITQSPKYLFRKEGQNVTLSCEQNLNHDAMYWYRQDPGQGLRLIYYSQIVNDFQKGDIAEGYSVSREKKESFPLTVTSAQKNPTAFYLCASREVSGVNNEQFFGPGTRLTVL.

J is TRBJ2-2 and V is TRBV4-2; 10 positions match TRBD2. The V and J ends lost 0 bases and 3 bases, in that order; junction bases with no gene match: 13. CDR1 and CDR2 from the germline V gene are LGHNA and YNFKEQ. The CDR3 covers 20 residues. CDR3 in DNA: TGTGCCAGCAGCCAAGAGGCAAGCGGGGGGGAACATTGGGACACCGGGGAGCTGTTTTTT. Protein product: CASSQEASGGEHWDTGELFF.

The rearrangement joins TRBV7-7 to TRBJ2-1, with no clear D. The CDR3 has 13 amino acids. The germline V and J ends were trimmed by 1 base and 9 bases, with 10 bases remaining between them. CDR1 and CDR2 from the germline V gene are SSHAT and FNYEAQ (reference sequence). CDR3 nucleotide sequence: TGTGCCAGCAGCTTAGTCTCGTGGGGTGAGCAGTTCTTC. Translated: CASSLVSWGEQFF.

The chain has TRBV6-5 and TRBJ2-2; possibly TRBD1 for D (6 bases). CDR3 length equals 15 residues. V lost 6 bases and J lost 6, with 17 bases in between. CDR1 and CDR2 (germline): MNHEY, SVGAGI. The CDR3 DNA sequence: TGTGCCAGCAGCTTACAGGGTACGGTCTCCGGGGAGCTGTTTTTT. It encodes CASSLQGTVSGELFF.

The chain links TRBV19 to TRBJ1-5; D is unresolved. Germline CDR1 and CDR2: LNHDA and SQIVND (reference sequence). CDR3 length equals 13 residues. V lost 3 bases to trimming and J lost 1 base, with 4 bases between them. CDR3 in amino acids: CASSMNSNQPQHF. CDR3 coding DNA: TGTGCCAGTAGTATGAACAGCAATCAGCCCCAGCATTTT.

The V and J genes are TRBV19 and TRBJ2-5, with 7 bases matching TRBD1. Gene TRBJ2-7 matches the end of the DNA better, so the J call may be wrong. Germline V gives CDR1 LNHDA, CDR2 SQIVND (reference sequence). The CDR3 runs 13 residues. For the CDR3, the DNA is TGTGCCAGTAGACCGACAGGGCCCGACGAGCAGTACTTC. Translating gives CASRPTGPDEQYF.

The V gene is TRBV19, the J gene TRBJ2-3; 10 bases match TRBD1. Per germline, CDR1 LNHDA and CDR2 SQIVND (reference sequence). The CDR3 loop spans 15 amino acids. Trimming removed 6 bases from V and 2 bases from J; junction bases left unmatched: 5. The DNA for the CDR3 is TGTGCCAGTAGGCAGACAGGGGGCGTCACAGATACGCAGTATTTT. Translation: CASRQTGGVTDTQYF.

This chain connects TRBV7-9 to TRBJ1-2; TRBD1 matches 8 bases. The J segment lost 5 bases and the V segment lost 6 bases, leaving 5 bases of the junction unmatched. CDR1 and CDR2 (germline): SEHNR, FQNEAQ (reference sequence). This CDR3 has 13 amino acids. For the CDR3, the DNA is TGTGCCAGCAGTGCAGACAGGGGATATGGCTACACCTTC. It yields the protein CASSADRGYGYTF. Full variable domain (outside the CDR3, taken from reference TRBV7-9 and TRBJ1-2): DTGVSQNPRHKITKRGQNVTFRCDPISEHNRLYWYRQTLGQGPEFLTYFQNEAQLEKSRLLSDRFSAERPKGSFSTLEIQRTEQGDSAMYLCASSADRGYGYTFGSGTRLTVV.

The chain uses TRBV19 and TRBJ2-7, with 7 positions matching TRBD2. CDR3 length: 14 amino acids. Germline-derived CDR1 and CDR2 are LNHDA and SQIVND (reference sequence). The trim removed 3 bases at V and 0 bases at J, leaving 2 bases unmatched. The CDR3 sequence: CASSIGGYSYEQYF. CDR3 nucleotide sequence: TGTGCCAGTAGTATCGGGGGGTACTCCTACGAGCAGTACTTC.

V gene TRBV6-5 combines with J gene TRBJ1-4, with D perhaps matching TRBD1 (6 bases). The CDR3 has 15 residues. Trimming removed 3 bases from V and 3 bases from J, with 11 bases in between. Germline V CDR1 and CDR2: MNHEY, SVGAGI. CDR3: CASSYQGRANEKLFF. In nucleotides, the CDR3 is TGTGCCAGCAGTTATCAGGGGCGAGCTAATGAAAAACTGTTTTTT.

The V and J genes are TRBV6-5 and TRBJ1-1; possibly TRBD1 for D (5 bases). V dropped 2 bases and J dropped 5 bases, with 12 bases sitting between them. Germline values: CDR1 MNHEY, CDR2 SVGAGI. The CDR3 is 14 residues long. CDR3 DNA sequence: TGTGCCAGCAGTTACGAGGGGCGCGGGACTGAAGCTTTCTTT. This gives the protein CASSYEGRGTEAFF.

The J gene is TRBJ2-2, the V gene TRBV7-6; perhaps D is TRBD1 or TRBD2 (6 bases each). The CDR3 loop spans 17 amino acids. V lost 8 bases to trimming and J lost 4 bases, with 23 bases between them. Germline-derived CDR1 and CDR2 are SGHVS and FNYEAQ. CDR3 loop: CASVGKGGYTGTGELFF. The CDR3 DNA reads as TGTGCCAGCGTTGGGAAAGGGGGGTACACCGGCACCGGGGAGCTGTTTTTT.